The T cell receptor (beta chain) described here comes from a study of T cells in Graves' hyperthyroidism and ophthalmopathy. Study results and limitations: A model of 13 V-J features distinguished ophthalmopathy from stable hyperthyroidism.

RNA transcripts gave rise to amplified TCR beta CDR3 regions. First-round RT-PCR with HTBI primers amplified the TCR CDR3 region. TCRdb ran MiXCR on the multiplex PCR reads and lists one entry per CDR3 protein. The sample has fewer than 550,000 distinct CDR3 sequences; 24% are singletons. Thyroid ultrasound, orbital computed tomography, clinical symptoms, and serum thyroxine and TRAb underpinned diagnoses. This clonotype occurred many times. Its antigen is unidentified. The sequence derives from a woman in her thirties with Graves' ophthalmopathy. The specimen sequenced was blood.

CDR3 residues: CASSLGTQKVANYGYTF. The CDR3 DNA follows: TGTGCCAGCAGCTTAGGGACACAGAAAGTAGCTAACTATGGCTACACCTTC. V usage is TRBV11-3 and J usage is TRBJ1-2; possibly TRBD1 for D (5 bases). The CDR3 runs 17 residues. V was trimmed by 1 base and J by 0 bases, leaving 15 bases between them. Germline assignment: CDR1 SGHNT and CDR2 YENEEA. Drawing the rest from reference TRBV11-3 and TRBJ1-2, the complete variable domain is EAGVVQSPRYKIIEKKQPVAFWCNPISGHNTLYWYLQNLGQGPELLIRYENEEAVDDSQLPKDRFSAERLKGVDSTLKIQPAELGDSAVYLCASSLGTQKVANYGYTFGSGTRLTVV.